This T cell receptor (beta chain) derives from a study of T cells after posttransplantation cyclophosphamide. Notes on the study in general: Tissue-infiltrating T cells from skin or gut overlapped little with blood T cells. Later blood repertoires were often dominated by clones from the donor CD8+ memory compartment. TRB clonality was highly associated with recipient CMV seropositivity and reactivation.

With V trimmed by 0 bases and J by 0 bases, 7 bases remained unmatched. CDR3 length equals 18 residues. In germline, CDR1 is SGDLS, CDR2 YYNGEE. Repertoires were generated with immunoSEQ multiplex PCR, while TCRdb's copy carries only in-frame clones and drops some. The sample yields tens of thousands of clones, without any singletons. This clone has at least ten counts. The target antigen is unknown. The chain couples TRBV9 to TRBJ2-2; TRBD1 aligns across 8 bases. The source is a woman in her sixties in good health, CMV-negative, and a related stem cell transplant donor. Sample: PBMCs. The CDR3 DNA reads TGTGCCAGCAGCGTAGAACAGGGGGGCTTCGCGAACACCGGGGAGCTGTTTTTT. This gives the protein CASSVEQGGFANTGELFF.